Described below is a single TCR beta chain sequence and its context. The sample originates from a study of blood T cell repertoires in COVID-19. Study context: PBMCs, B-cell-depleted T cells, or T cells were the source of the cDNA or gDNA that made up the material.

Profiling relied on immunoSEQ multiplex PCR, and the TCRdb table lists in-frame clones only, not all of them. The sample lists about 39,000 clones, more than 80% occurring once. The source is a man aged 55 to 70 in a cohort sampled during active COVID-19. Sequencing was carried out using peripheral blood.

The CDR3: CASSLIPPQGGQPQHF. The CDR3 DNA reads as TGTGCCAGCAGTTTAATCCCCCCCCAGGGGGGACAGCCCCAGCATTTT. The rearrangement joins TRBV28 to TRBJ1-5, with 7 bases lining up with TRBD1. CDR3 length: 16 amino acids. Trimming took 2 bases from V and 7 from J; bases not matched to a gene: 11. In germline, CDR1 is MDHEN, CDR2 SYDVKM.